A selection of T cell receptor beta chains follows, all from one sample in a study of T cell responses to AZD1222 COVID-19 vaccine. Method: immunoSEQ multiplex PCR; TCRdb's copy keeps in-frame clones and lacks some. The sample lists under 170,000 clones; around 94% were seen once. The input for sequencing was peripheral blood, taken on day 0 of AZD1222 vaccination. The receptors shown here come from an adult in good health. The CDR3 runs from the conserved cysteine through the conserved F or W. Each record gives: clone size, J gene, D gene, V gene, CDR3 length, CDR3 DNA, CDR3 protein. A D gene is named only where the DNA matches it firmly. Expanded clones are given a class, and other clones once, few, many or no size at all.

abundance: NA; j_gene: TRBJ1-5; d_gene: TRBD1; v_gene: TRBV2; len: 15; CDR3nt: TGTGCCAGCAACCCCGGGACAGGGGGCAATCAGCCCCAGCATTTT; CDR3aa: CASNPGTGGNQPQHF
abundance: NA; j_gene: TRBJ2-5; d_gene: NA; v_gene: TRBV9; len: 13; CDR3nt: TGTGCCAGCAGCAAGTCCCAAGAAGAGACCCAGTACTTC; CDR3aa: CASSKSQEETQYF
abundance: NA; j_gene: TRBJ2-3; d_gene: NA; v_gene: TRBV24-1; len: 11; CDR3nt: TGTGCCACCAGTGATACAGATACGCAGTATTTT; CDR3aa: CATSDTDTQYF
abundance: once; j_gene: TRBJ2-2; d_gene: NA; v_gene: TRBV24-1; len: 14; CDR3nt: TGTGCCACCAGTGACCACAGCAACACCGGGGAGCTGTTTTTT; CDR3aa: CATSDHSNTGELFF
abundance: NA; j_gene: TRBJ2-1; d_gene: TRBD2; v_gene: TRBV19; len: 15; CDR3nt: TGTGCCAGTAGTCCTTGGACTAGCGGGGACGATGAGCAGTTCTTC; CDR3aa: CASSPWTSGDDEQFF
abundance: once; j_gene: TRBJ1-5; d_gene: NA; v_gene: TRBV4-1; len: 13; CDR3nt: TGCGCCAGCAGCCAGAACAGATATCAGCCCCAGCATTTT; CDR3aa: CASSQNRYQPQHF
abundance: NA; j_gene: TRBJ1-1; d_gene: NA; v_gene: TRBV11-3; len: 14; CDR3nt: TGTGCCAGCGCTGGAGGCCCGCGGGACACTGAAGCTTTCTTT; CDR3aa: CASAGGPRDTEAFF
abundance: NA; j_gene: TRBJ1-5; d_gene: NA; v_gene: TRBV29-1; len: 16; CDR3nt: TGCAGCGTTGAAGATTCGAGGGGCGATGGCAATCAGCCCCAGCATTTT; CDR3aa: CSVEDSRGDGNQPQHF
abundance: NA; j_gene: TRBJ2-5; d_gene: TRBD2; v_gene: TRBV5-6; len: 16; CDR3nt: TGTGCCAGCAGCGAACTATTGATTAGCGGGTCGGGGGCCCAGTACTTC; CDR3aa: CASSELLISGSGAQYF
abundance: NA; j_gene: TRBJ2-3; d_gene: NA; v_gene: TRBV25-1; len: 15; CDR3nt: TGTGCCAGCAGTGAATCATTAAGGGACACAGATACGCAGTATTTT; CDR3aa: CASSESLRDTDTQYF
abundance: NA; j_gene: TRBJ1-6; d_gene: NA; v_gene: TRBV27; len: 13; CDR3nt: TGTGCCAGCAGTTCACAGTGGAATTCACCCCTCCACTTT; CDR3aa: CASSSQWNSPLHF
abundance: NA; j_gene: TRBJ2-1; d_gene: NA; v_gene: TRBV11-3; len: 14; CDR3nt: TGTGCCAGCAGCTTGGGGTGGGCCTACAATGAGCAGTTCTTC; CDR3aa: CASSLGWAYNEQFF
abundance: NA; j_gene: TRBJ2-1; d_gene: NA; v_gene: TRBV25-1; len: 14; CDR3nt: TGTGCCAGCAGAGAAAGTAGAGGTTACGGTGAGCAGTTCTTC; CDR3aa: CASRESRGYGEQFF
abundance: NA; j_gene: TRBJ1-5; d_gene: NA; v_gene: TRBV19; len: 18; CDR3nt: TGTGCCAGTAGTGGCCCCGGACAGTACCTTGATAGCAATCAGCCCCAGCATTTT; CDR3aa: CASSGPGQYLDSNQPQHF
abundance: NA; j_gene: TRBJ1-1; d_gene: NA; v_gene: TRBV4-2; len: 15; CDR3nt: TGTGCCAGCAGCCAAGATTTTTCTTCCGCCACTGAAGCTTTCTTT; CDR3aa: CASSQDFSSATEAFF
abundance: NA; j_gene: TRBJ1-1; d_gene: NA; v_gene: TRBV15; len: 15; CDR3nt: TGTGCCACCAGCAGAGCGGGGTTTATGAACACTGAAGCTTTCTTT; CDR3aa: CATSRAGFMNTEAFF
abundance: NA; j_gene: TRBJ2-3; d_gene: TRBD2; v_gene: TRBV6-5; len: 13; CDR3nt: TGTGCCAGCGTAGCGGGGGGCACAGATACGCAGTATTTT; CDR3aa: CASVAGGTDTQYF
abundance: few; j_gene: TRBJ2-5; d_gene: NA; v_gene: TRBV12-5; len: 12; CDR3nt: TGTGCTAGTGGTTTGGAAAAAGAGACCCAGTACTTC; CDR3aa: CASGLEKETQYF
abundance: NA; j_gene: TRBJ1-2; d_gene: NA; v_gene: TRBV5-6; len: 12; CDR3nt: TGTGCCAGCAGTAAGGAGATCTATGGCTACACCTTC; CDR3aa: CASSKEIYGYTF
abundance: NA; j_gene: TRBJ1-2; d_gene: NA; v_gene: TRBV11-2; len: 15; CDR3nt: TGTGCCAGCAGCTCGGCCGGGACTGGAAACTATGGCTACACCTTC; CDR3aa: CASSSAGTGNYGYTF
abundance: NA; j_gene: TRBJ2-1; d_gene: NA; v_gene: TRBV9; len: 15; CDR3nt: TGTGCCAGCAGCCCCTGGGGCGGTGTCTACAATGAGCAGTTCTTC; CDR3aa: CASSPWGGVYNEQFF
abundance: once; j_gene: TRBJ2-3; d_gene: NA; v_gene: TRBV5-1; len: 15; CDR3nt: TGCGCCAGCAGCTCTACAGGACAAGGTCCAGATACGCAGTATTTT; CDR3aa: CASSSTGQGPDTQYF
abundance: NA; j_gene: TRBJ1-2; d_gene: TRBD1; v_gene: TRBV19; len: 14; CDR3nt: TGTGCCAGTTGTGACAGGGAGAGGACCTATGGCTACACCTTC; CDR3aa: CASCDRERTYGYTF
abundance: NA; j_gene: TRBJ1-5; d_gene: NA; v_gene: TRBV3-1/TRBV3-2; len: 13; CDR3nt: TGTGCCAGCAGCTCCAACAGGGTTCAGCCCCAGCATTTT; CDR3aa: CASSSNRVQPQHF
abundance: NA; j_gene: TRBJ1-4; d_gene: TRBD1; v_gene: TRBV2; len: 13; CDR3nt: TGTGCCGGAAACAGGGGAAGAGACGAAAAACTGTTTTTT; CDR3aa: CAGNRGRDEKLFF
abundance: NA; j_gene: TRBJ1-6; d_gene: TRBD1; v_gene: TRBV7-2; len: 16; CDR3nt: TGTGCCAGCAGCTTTCCGGGACAGGGGTACAATTCACCCCTCCACTTT; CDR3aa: CASSFPGQGYNSPLHF
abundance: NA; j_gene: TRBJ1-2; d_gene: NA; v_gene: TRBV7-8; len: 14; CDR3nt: TGTGCCAGCAGCTTAGCGGGACCGCGTTCGGGCTACACCTTC; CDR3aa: CASSLAGPRSGYTF
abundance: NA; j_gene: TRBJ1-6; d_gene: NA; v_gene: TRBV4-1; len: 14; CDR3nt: TGCGCCAGCAGCCAGGGACGGCCAGATTCACCCCTCCACTTT; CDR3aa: CASSQGRPDSPLHF
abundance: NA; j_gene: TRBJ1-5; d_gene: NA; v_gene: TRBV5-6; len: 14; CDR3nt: TGTGCCAGCAGCTTTTGGGCAGTAGATCAGCCCCAGCATTTT; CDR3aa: CASSFWAVDQPQHF
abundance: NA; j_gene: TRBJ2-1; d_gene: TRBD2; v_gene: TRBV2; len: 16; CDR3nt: TGTGCCAGCCAAGAATTACTAGCGGAAATTAACAATGAGCAGTTCTTC; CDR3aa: CASQELLAEINNEQFF
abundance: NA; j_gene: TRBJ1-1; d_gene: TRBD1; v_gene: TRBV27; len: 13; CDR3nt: TGTGCCAGCAGTTTAAGGGGGCCGACTGAAGCTTTCTTT; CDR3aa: CASSLRGPTEAFF
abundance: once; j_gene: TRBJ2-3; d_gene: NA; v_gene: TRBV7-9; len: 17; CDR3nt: TGTGCCAGCAGCTCCCCGACGGGTGGGAGCCCCGCAGATACGCAGTATTTT; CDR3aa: CASSSPTGGSPADTQYF
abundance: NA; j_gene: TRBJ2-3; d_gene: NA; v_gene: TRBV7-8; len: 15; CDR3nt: TGTGCCAGCAGCTACCTTGGCGGGTCCACAGATACGCAGTATTTT; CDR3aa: CASSYLGGSTDTQYF
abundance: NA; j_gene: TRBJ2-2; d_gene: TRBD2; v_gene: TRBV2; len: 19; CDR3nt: TGTGCCAGCACCTTTCTCGGGCTAGCGGGAGTTATAGGTGCCGGGGAGCTGTTTTTT; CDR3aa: CASTFLGLAGVIGAGELFF
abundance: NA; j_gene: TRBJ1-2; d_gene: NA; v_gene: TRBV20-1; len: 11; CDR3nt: TGCAGTGCTGAACCCACCGGGGGCTACACCTTC; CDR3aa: CSAEPTGGYTF
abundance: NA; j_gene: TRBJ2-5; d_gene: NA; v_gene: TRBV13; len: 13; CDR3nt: TGTGCCAGCAGCCGACGCCCCCAAGAGACCCAGTACTTC; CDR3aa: CASSRRPQETQYF
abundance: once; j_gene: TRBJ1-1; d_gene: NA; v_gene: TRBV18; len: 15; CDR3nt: TGTGCCAGCTCACAGGGTCTGCACCTGAACACTGAAGCTTTCTTT; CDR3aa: CASSQGLHLNTEAFF
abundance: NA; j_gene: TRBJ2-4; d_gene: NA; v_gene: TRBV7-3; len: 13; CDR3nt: TGTGCCAGCAGCTTAGAGGCCAAAAACATTCAGTACTTC; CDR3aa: CASSLEAKNIQYF
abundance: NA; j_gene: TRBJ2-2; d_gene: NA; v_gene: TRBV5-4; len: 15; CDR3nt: TGTGCCAGCAGCCCAGGCTTCGCGAACACCGGGGAGCTGTTTTTT; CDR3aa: CASSPGFANTGELFF
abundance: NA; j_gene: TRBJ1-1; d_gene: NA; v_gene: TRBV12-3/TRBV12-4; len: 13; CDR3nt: TGTGCCAGCAGTTCCGGGGGATACACTGAAGCTTTCTTT; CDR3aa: CASSSGGYTEAFF
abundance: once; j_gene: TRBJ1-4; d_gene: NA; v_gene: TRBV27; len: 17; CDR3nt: TGTGCCAGCAGTTTATCAACGGAGGGACCCCTAGAGGAAAAACTGTTTTTT; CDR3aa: CASSLSTEGPLEEKLFF